This T cell receptor beta chain stems from a study of graft-versus-host responses after intestinal transplantation. Whole-study context: Each recipient received anti-thymocyte globulin induction, then tacrolimus and steroids for 2 to 4 years. Study results and limitations: Investigators detected GvH clones in recipient marrow, with some emerging earlier in ileum or blood.

The table came from immunoSEQ multiplex PCR; TCRdb's copy has only in-frame clones and leaves some out. The repertoire holds roughly 130,000 clones, with roughly 91% as singletons. Points on this clone: Its antigen is not known.

This CDR3 is built from 17 residues. CDR1 and CDR2 from the germline V gene are SGHKS and YYEKEE (reference sequence). J was trimmed by 0 bases and V by 4 bases; bases with no gene match: 10. The chain employs TRBV5-5 and TRBJ2-7; 10 bases are shared with TRBD2. Source: unstimulated CD4+ T cells sorted from spleen or lymph node cells, taken before intestinal transplant. The receptor was derived from a human donor who received an intestinal transplant. CDR3 coding DNA: TGTGCCAGCAGCCCGGGGCTAGCGGGAGTCAGCTCCTACGAGCAGTACTTC. Amino acids: CASSPGLAGVSSYEQYF.